These T cell receptor beta chains were read from a single sample in a study of early T cells in non-severe SARS-CoV-2 infection. TCRdb passed the 5' RACE reads through MiXCR, listing each CDR3 protein once. Of some 71,000 distinct CDR3 sequences listed, approximately 10% are singletons. The source was whole blood, collected at baseline. These receptors all come from an adult who was a healthcare worker with PCR-confirmed SARS-CoV-2 infection or an uninfected control (not recorded which). CDR3s include the opening cysteine and the closing phenylalanine or tryptophan. D genes are given only for firm matches. Clone size is given for some rows only: seen once, a few or many times, or a class if the clone is expanded.

>TRBD1|few|17|TRBV30|TRBJ2-3
TGTGCCTGGAGTGATGGACAGGGGAGTTTAAGTTCCGATACGCAGTATTTT
CAWSDGQGSLSSDTQYF
>NA|NA|15|TRBV5-1|TRBJ2-3
TGCGCCAGCAGCTTGGGGGGGTCTAGCACAGATACGCAGTATTTT
CASSLGGSSTDTQYF
>TRBD1|many|17|TRBV2|TRBJ1-2
TGTGCCAGCAACCCTCGGTTGTATCCAGGGGGCGACTATGGCTACACCTTC
CASNPRLYPGGDYGYTF
>NA|NA|15|TRBV19|TRBJ2-4
TGTGCCAGTAATCAGGTACCGGGAGCCAAAAACATTCAGTACTTC
CASNQVPGAKNIQYF
>NA|NA|12|TRBV29-1|TRBJ2-2
TGCAGCGGCGGGAAGAACACCGGGGAGCTGTTTTTT
CSGGKNTGELFF
>TRBD2|NA|15|TRBV2|TRBJ2-5
TGTGCCAGCAGTGCCCGACTAGCGGGGCAAGAGACCCAGTACTTC
CASSARLAGQETQYF
>NA|NA|16|TRBV7-9|TRBJ2-6
TGTGCCAGCAGCTTAGGAGGGGCCTCTGGGGCCAACGTCCTGACTTTC
CASSLGGASGANVLTF
>TRBD1|few|13|TRBV18|TRBJ2-7
TGTGCCAGCAGGGGACAGGGTGTCGGGGAGCAGTACTTC
CASRGQGVGEQYF
>TRBD1|many|14|TRBV6-5|TRBJ2-7
TGTGCCAGCAAACCGGGACAGGGGGCTTACGAGCAGTACTTC
CASKPGQGAYEQYF
>NA|NA|15|TRBV7-9|TRBJ2-7
TGTGCCAGCAGCTCCTCCCGGATCCGAATCTACGAGCAGTACTTC
CASSSSRIRIYEQYF
>NA|many|13|TRBV2|TRBJ2-1
TGTGCCAGCAAGCCGGCTGGGGTTCATGAGCAGTTCTTC
CASKPAGVHEQFF
>NA|few|15|TRBV30|TRBJ2-6
TGTGCCTGGAGTAATAGCGGTACCGGGGCCAACGTCCTGACTTTC
CAWSNSGTGANVLTF
>TRBD2|NA|14|TRBV6-2/TRBV6-3|TRBJ2-7
TGTGCCAGCAGTTACCTAGCGGGGTACTACGAGCAGTACTTC
CASSYLAGYYEQYF
>TRBD2|few|13|TRBV20-1|TRBJ2-5
TGCAGTGCTATTGTCGGGAGGAGGCAGACCCAGTACTTC
CSAIVGRRQTQYF
>TRBD1|many|14|TRBV7-8|TRBJ2-7
TGTGCCAGCAGCTTAGACAGGGGGCCGGGCGAGCAGTACTTC
CASSLDRGPGEQYF
>NA|medium-sized|16|TRBV24-1|TRBJ2-1
TGTGCCACCAGTGATCGTACGGTCACAATGGGAGATGAGCAGTTCTTC
CATSDRTVTMGDEQFF
>NA|few|17|TRBV12-3/TRBV12-4|TRBJ2-2
TGTGCCAGCAGTTACCGGACAGCCCACGCGAACACCGGGGAGCTGTTTTTT
CASSYRTAHANTGELFF
>NA|many|15|TRBV6-2/TRBV6-3|TRBJ1-2
TGTGCCAGCACCGAGCACAGCCTTACTAACTATGGCTACACCTTC
CASTEHSLTNYGYTF
>NA|NA|15|TRBV25-1|TRBJ1-4
TGTGCCAGCACCAAGTCGGGCACCTCTAATGAAAAACTGTTTTTT
CASTKSGTSNEKLFF
>TRBD2|many|16|TRBV20-1|TRBJ2-7
TGCAGTGCTACTGGGCAGGATCTAGCGGGTGGTCGCGAGCAGTACTTC
CSATGQDLAGGREQYF